This T cell receptor (beta chain) was documented in a study of early T cells in non-severe SARS-CoV-2 infection. Across the study: Unpaired chains resulted from sequencing bulk RNA of unsorted whole blood. General study findings and limits: Anti-spike CD8 responses were favored in VDJdb matching, and private and CD4 specificities were missed.

Of note for this clonotype: Its antigen is unidentified.

Individual cDNA molecules received unique molecular identifiers during library preparation. Each CDR3 protein is one row after TCRdb ran MiXCR on the 5' RACE reads. The sample holds around 55,000 distinct CDR3 sequences, 5.5% to 8.5% seen once. Per the germline V gene, CDR1 is MNHEY and CDR2 is SVGAGI. Trimming cost V 6 bases and J 9 bases; bases outside gene matches: 4. The CDR3 loop spans 13 amino acids. The sample consisted of whole blood, taken at baseline. The receptor's source is an adult who was a healthcare worker with PCR-confirmed SARS-CoV-2 infection or an uninfected control (not recorded which). The chain carries TRBV6-5 and TRBJ1-6; 8 nucleotides line up with TRBD1. The DNA for the CDR3 is TGTGCCAGCAGACCAACAGGGGGTTCACCCCTCCACTTT. Translation: CASRPTGGSPLHF.